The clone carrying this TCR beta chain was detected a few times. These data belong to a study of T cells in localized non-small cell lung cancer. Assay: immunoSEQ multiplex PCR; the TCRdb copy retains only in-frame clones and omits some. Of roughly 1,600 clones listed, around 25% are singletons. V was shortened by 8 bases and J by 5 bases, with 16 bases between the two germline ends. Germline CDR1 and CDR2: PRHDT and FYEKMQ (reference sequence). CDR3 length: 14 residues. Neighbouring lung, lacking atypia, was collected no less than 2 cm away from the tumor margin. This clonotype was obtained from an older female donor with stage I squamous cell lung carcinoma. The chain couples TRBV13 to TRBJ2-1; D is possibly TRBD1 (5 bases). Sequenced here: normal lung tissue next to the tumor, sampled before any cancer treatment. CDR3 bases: TGTGCCAGCTCTAGGCAGGGTGGTAACAATGAGCAGTTCTTC. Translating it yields CASSRQGGNNEQFF.